The 6 T cell receptor beta chains reported below all come from one sample, sequenced in a study of CD8+ T cells in alopecia areata. Following RNA extraction, reverse transcription yielded cDNA that acted as the sequencing template. Clones were read by immunoSEQ multiplex PCR, and TCRdb kept only the in-frame ones, dropping some. The data contain around 250,000 clones, around two thirds of them seen just once; the ten biggest clones take up 1% to 1.5%. Sequencing used CD4+ T cells sorted from blood, obtained at week 0. These TCRs come from a human donor with alopecia areata.

The J gene is TRBJ2-1, the V gene TRBV29-1; D tentatively fits TRBD1 or TRBD2 (5 bases each). This CDR3 is 12 amino acids long. The germline V gene has CDR1 SQVTM and CDR2 ANQGSEA. V lost 5 bases, J lost 3 bases, and 8 bases lay in between. The chain's CDR3 is CSVSRGYNEQFF. The CDR3 bases are TGCAGCGTTTCGAGGGGCTACAATGAGCAGTTCTTC.

This rearrangement joins TRBV20-1 to TRBJ2-3; unclear D gene. The CDR3 totals 11 residues. Germline V gene lookup returns CDR1 DFQATT and CDR2 SNEGSKA (reference sequence). The V end was cut by 6 bases, the J end by 5 bases, with 9 bases between. The CDR3, as DNA: TGCAGTGCCGCGTTCATAGATACGCAGTATTTT. It is translated as CSAAFIDTQYF.

The gene calls are TRBV30 and TRBJ1-5, with D unresolved. CDR1 and CDR2 from the germline V gene are GTSNPN and SVGIG (reference sequence). The germline V and J ends were trimmed by 0 bases and 5 bases, with 11 bases remaining between them. This CDR3 comprises 14 residues. CDR3 DNA sequence: TGTGCCTGGAGTGTAAGCAGGAGGGATCAGCCCCAGCATTTT. It specifies CAWSVSRRDQPQHF. The entire variable domain, with the rest obtained from reference TRBV30 and TRBJ1-5, is as follows: SQTIHQWPATLVQPVGSPLSLECTVEGTSNPNLYWYRQAAGRGLQLLFYSVGIGQISSEVPQNLSASRPQDRQFILSSKKLLLSDSGFYLCAWSVSRRDQPQHFGDGTRLSIL.

This clone was observed a handful of times. J is TRBJ2-6 and V is TRBV7-9, with D hard to call. The CDR3 contains 15 residues. Per germline, CDR1 SEHNR and CDR2 FQNEAQ (reference sequence). V lost 3 bases to trimming and J lost 0 bases, with 6 bases between them. The CDR3 region has the DNA TGTGCCAGCAGCTTTTACCTCTCTGGGGCCAACGTCCTGACTTTC. Translation gives CASSFYLSGANVLTF.

The chain carries TRBV6-5 and TRBJ2-5, with D possibly called TRBD1 or TRBD2 (5 bases each). The length of the CDR3 is 14 residues. The V gene lost 7 bases and the J gene lost 5 bases, with 17 bases spanning the gap. From germline, CDR1 is MNHEY and CDR2 SVGAGI. This CDR3 is CASTPGLGLETQYF. The CDR3 nucleotides read TGTGCCAGCACGCCGGGGCTGGGATTGGAGACCCAGTACTTC.

A word on this clone: This sample also contains other DNA sequences that code for the same CDR3. The J gene is TRBJ2-3, the V gene TRBV30; no reliable D call. Trimming removed 3 bases at V and 2 bases at J, with 6 bases between. Germline V gene data show CDR1 as GTSNPN and CDR2 as SVGIG (reference sequence). This CDR3 region has 12 residues. As DNA, the CDR3 is TGTGCCTGGAGCACGTCCACAGATACGCAGTATTTT. Residues: CAWSTSTDTQYF.